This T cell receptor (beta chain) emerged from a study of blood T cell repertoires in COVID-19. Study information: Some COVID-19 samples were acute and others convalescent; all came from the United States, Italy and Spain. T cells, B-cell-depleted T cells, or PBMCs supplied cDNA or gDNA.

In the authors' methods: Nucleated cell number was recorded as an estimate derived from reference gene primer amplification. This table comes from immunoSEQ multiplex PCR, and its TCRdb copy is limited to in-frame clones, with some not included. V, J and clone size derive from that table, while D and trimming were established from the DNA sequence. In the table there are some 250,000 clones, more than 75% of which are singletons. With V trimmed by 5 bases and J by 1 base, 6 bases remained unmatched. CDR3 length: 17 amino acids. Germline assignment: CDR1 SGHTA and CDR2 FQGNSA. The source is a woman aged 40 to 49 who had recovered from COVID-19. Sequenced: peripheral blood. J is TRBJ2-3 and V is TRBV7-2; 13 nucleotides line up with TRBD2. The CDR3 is CASSPRTSGGGTDTQYF. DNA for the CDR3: TGTGCCAGCAGCCCGAGGACTAGCGGGGGTGGCACAGATACGCAGTATTTT.